This TCR beta chain was identified in a study of radiotherapy plus CTLA-4 blockade in lung cancer (dated by TCRdb to the late 2010s). At the level of the whole study: Among the enrolled patients, about 19% had an objective response, and approximately 33% reached disease control. On the study overall, not on this receptor specifically: Increased serum interferon-beta after radiation, together with early dynamic changes in blood T cell clones, were reported to be the strongest predictors of response. After treatment with radiotherapy and ipilimumab, TCR clones that originated in tumors expanded in peripheral blood.

Trimming takes 2 bases from V and 8 bases from J, and the germline ends sit 19 bases apart. In the germline V gene (reference sequence), CDR1 corresponds to GTSNPN and CDR2 to SVGIG. From the cysteine through the phenylalanine, the CDR3 covers 15 amino acids. Just the 45-base CDR3 DNA is kept, in frame starting at base 1. The library was made by the immunoSEQ multiplex PCR assay. TCRdb obtained this table from immuneACCESS and retained in-frame rearrangements with V and J assigned. These tables miss some clones; where compared with another copy, unresolved V genes account for less than half of the shortfall, and the remainder is unexplained. This sample is represented by 45,000 or so clones; roughly four fifths of them were singletons. 11% of the sample belongs to the ten largest clones. Focal radiation therapy combined with CTLA-4 blockade (ipilimumab) was tested in patients with chemo-refractory metastatic non-small-cell lung cancer.

With respect to this clone: No antigen is known for it. No clone much larger than this one lies a single base away; base qualities are absent.

This receptor was identified in a human donor with non-small cell lung cancer who had stable disease on radiotherapy plus ipilimumab. The sequence joins TRBV30 to TRBJ1-5, and the D gene may be TRBD1, 5 bases matching. This material consisted of peripheral blood, taken from a patient treated with radiotherapy plus ipilimumab. The DNA sequence is TGTGCCTGGAGTTCTTCGGGAGGGGCCAGGGAGCCCCAGCATTTT. The resulting protein is CAWSSSGGAREPQHF.